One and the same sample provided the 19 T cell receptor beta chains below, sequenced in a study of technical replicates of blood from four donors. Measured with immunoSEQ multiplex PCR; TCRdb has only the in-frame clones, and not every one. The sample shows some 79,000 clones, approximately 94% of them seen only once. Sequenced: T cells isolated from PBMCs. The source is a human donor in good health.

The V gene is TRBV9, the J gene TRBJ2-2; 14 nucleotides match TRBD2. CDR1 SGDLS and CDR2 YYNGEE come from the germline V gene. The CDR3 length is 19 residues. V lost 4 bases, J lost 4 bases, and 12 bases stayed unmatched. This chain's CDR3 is CASSPWTSGRSYGTGELFF. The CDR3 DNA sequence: TGTGCCAGCAGCCCCTGGACTAGCGGGAGGTCCTATGGCACCGGGGAGCTGTTTTTT.

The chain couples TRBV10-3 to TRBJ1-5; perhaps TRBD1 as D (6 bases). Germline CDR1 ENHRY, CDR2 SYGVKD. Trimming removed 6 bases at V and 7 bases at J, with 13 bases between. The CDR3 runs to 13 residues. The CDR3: CAISENRDQPQHF. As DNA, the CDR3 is TGTGCCATCAGCGAGAACAGGGACCAGCCCCAGCATTTT.

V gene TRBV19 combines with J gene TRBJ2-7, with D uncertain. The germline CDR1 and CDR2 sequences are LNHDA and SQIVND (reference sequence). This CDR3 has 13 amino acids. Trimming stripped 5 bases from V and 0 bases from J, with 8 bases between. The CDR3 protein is CASSLGYSYEQYF. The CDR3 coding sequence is TGTGCCAGTAGTCTCGGTTACTCCTACGAGCAGTACTTC.

The CDR3 DNA is TGTGCCAGCAGTCCAAGGGCGGGACAGGGGTTTTCCTACACCTTC. Its protein product is CASSPRAGQGFSYTF. The rearrangement uses TRBV28 and TRBJ1-2; 10 nucleotides agree with TRBD1. The CDR3 runs to 15 residues. The V gene end was trimmed by 5 bases and the J gene end by 10 bases; junction bases not matched to a gene: 13. The germline V gene has CDR1 MDHEN and CDR2 SYDVKM.

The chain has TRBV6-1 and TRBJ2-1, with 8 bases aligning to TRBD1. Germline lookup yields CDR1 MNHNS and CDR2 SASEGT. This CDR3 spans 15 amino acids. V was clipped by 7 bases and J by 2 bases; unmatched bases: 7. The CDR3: CASTTGQDPYNEQFF. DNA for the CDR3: TGTGCCAGCACTACGGGACAGGATCCCTACAATGAGCAGTTCTTC.

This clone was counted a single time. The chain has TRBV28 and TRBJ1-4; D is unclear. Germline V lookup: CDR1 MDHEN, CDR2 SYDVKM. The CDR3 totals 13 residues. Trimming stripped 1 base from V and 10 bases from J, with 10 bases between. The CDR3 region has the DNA TGTGCCAGCAGTTTATCCCCGAGCGGAAAACTGTTTTTT. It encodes CASSLSPSGKLFF.

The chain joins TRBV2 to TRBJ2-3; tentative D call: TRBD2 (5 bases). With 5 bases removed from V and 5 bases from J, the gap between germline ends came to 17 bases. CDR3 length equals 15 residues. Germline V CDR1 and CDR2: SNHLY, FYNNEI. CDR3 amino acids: CASSFQILGGDTQYF. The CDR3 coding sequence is TGTGCCAGCAGTTTTCAGATCCTAGGAGGAGATACGCAGTATTTT.

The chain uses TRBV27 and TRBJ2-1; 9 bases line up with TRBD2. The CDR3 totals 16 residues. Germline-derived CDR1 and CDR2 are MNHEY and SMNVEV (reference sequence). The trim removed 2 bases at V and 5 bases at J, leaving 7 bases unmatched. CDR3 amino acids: CASSLVSAGGHNEQFF. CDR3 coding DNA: TGTGCCAGCAGTTTAGTTTCCGCGGGAGGGCACAATGAGCAGTTCTTC.

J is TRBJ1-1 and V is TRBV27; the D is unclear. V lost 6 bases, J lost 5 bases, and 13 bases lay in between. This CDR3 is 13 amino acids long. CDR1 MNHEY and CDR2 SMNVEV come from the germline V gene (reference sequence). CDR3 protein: CASSFEEDTEAFF. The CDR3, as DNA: TGTGCCAGCAGCTTTGAGGAGGATACTGAAGCTTTCTTT.

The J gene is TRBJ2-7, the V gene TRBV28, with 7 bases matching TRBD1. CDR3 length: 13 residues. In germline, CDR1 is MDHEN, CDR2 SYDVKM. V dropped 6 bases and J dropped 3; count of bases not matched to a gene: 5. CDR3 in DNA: TGTGCCAGCAGCCCGGGACAGTACTACGAGCAGTACTTC. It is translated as CASSPGQYYEQYF.

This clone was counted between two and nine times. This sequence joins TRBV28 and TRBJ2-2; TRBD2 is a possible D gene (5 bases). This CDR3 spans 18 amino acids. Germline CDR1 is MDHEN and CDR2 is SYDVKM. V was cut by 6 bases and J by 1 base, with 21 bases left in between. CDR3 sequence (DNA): TGTGCCAGCAGCATGAGGGCTAGACGGGCGCGGAACACCGGGGAGCTGTTTTTT. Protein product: CASSMRARRARNTGELFF.

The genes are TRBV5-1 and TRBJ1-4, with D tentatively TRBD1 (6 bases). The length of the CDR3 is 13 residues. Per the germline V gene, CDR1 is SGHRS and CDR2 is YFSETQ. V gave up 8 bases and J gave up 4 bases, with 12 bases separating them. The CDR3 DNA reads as TGCGCCAGTACGGACAGACTTAATGAAAAACTGTTTTTT. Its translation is CASTDRLNEKLFF.

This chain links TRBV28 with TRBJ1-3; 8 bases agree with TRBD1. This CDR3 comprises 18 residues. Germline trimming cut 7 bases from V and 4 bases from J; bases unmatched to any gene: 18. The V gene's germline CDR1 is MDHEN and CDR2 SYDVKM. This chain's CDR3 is CASTSDRETLLRGNTIYF. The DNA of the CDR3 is TGTGCCAGCACCTCGGACAGGGAGACCCTCTTGAGAGGAAACACCATATATTTT.

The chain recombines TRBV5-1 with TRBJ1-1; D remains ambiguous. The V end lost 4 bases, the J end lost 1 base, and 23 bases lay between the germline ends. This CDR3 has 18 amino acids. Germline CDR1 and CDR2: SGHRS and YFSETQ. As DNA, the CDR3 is TGCGCCAGCAGCGCAGTGGAGGGAGGTGGTCTAGGGAACACTGAAGCTTTCTTT. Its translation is CASSAVEGGGLGNTEAFF.

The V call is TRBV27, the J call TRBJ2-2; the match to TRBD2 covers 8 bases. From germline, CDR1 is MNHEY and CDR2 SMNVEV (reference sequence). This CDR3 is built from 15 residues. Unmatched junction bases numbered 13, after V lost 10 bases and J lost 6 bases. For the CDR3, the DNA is TGTGCCACCCAAAGGGGCGGGGGGTGGGCCGGGGAGCTGTTTTTT. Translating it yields CATQRGGGWAGELFF.

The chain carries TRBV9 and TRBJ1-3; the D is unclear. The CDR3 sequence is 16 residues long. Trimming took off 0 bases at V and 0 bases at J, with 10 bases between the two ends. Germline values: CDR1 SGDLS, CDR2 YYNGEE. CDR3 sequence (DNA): TGTGCCAGCAGCGTAGTTAACAGCCTCTCTGGAAACACCATATATTTT. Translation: CASSVVNSLSGNTIYF.

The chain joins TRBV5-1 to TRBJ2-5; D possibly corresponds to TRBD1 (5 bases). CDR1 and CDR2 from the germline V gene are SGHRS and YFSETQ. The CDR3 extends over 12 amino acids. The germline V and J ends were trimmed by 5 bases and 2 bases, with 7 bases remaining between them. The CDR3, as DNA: TGCGCCAGCAGTAAGGGGCAAGAGACCCAGTACTTC. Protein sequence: CASSKGQETQYF.

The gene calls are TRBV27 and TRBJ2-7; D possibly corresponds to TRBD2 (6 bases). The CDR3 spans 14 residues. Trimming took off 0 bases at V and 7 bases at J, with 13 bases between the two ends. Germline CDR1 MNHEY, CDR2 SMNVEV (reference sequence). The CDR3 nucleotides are TGTGCCAGCAGTTTATCGGTCGGGGGTAGGGAGCAGTACTTC. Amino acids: CASSLSVGGREQYF.

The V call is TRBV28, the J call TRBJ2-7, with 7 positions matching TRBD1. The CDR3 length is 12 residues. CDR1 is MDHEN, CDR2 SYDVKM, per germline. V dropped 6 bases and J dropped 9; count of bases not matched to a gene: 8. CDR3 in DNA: TGTGCCAGCAGCTGGGACAGCGCCGGGCAGTACTTC. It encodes CASSWDSAGQYF.